This T cell receptor beta chain was observed in a study of CD8+ T cells in alopecia areata. This clone was observed a handful of times. The CDR3 spans 14 residues. With 5 bases removed from V and 5 bases from J, the gap between germline ends came to 15 bases. The V gene's germline CDR1 is SNHLY and CDR2 FYNNEI. Extraction of RNA preceded its reverse transcription into cDNA, which served as the sequencing template. The assay was immunoSEQ multiplex PCR, and TCRdb's table has in-frame clones only and misses some. This sample has about 150,000 clones, with less than 65% found just once. The origin of this receptor is a human donor with alopecia areata. Material: CD8+ T cells sorted from blood, obtained at week 0. The chain carries TRBV2 and TRBJ1-2; D uncertain. Here the CDR3 DNA reads TGTGCCAGCAGTCTTGAGAAAAGGTTATATGGCTACACCTTC. The encoded protein is CASSLEKRLYGYTF. Combining the CDR3 with reference TRBV2 and TRBJ1-2 gives the whole variable domain EPEVTQTPSHQVTQMGQEVILRCVPISNHLYFYWYRQILGQKVEFLVSFYNNEISEKSEIFDDQFSVERPDGSNFTLKIRSTKLEDSAMYFCASSLEKRLYGYTFGSGTRLTVV.